A single TCR beta chain is shown here with its context. Its antigen is unidentified. Other nucleotide sequences in the sample specify the same CDR3. The data are from a study of Ad26.COV2.S vaccination and SARS-CoV-2 variants. Study at large: Within the COV1001 Ad26.COV2.S trial arm, the donor was enrolled.

Assay used: immunoSEQ multiplex PCR; TCRdb lists only in-frame clones, some missing. Of about half a million clones in the sample, about 89% were seen once. Treatment noted: 15 to 20 received Ad26.COV2.S at low or high dose, single or two shots; about 5 received placebo; per-sample allocation not given. Collection of the samples took place on day 63 after the first injection of vaccine or placebo. There are 13 residues in the CDR3. Germline lookup yields CDR1 GTSNPN and CDR2 SVGIG (reference sequence). Deletions cut 0 bases from V and 2 bases from J, with 5 bases between. Study-wide results and caveats: Measures of TCR breadth and depth may have fallen short of total T cell responses. In vaccinated individuals, spike-specific CD8+ and CD4+ T cell responses reportedly displayed substantial breadth.

This sequence was found in a person aged 18-60 years who received the Ad26.COV2.S COVID-19 vaccine or a placebo. This rearrangement joins TRBV30 to TRBJ1-5; D uncertain. The sample in question was peripheral blood, obtained in a trial of Ad26.COV2.S vaccine versus placebo. The CDR3 is CAWSVRGNQPQHF. CDR3 bases: TGTGCCTGGAGTGTACGCGGCAATCAGCCCCAGCATTTT.